This T cell receptor beta chain derives from a study of shared T cell receptors in the human thymus. The CDR3 is 17 residues long. J was trimmed by 3 bases and V by 3 bases; bases with no gene match: 12. Germline V gene sequence: CDR1 MGHRA, CDR2 YSYEKL. Clones were read by immunoSEQ multiplex PCR, and TCRdb kept only the in-frame ones, dropping some. The sample lists 450,000 to 650,000 clones, roughly 74% seen once, with more than 0.01% in the top ten. The same data also went into a second study, on human thymus T cells. That work states: Thymus tissue was removed during corrective cardiac surgery. The authors found apparently biased V and J gene usage in thymic and blood repertoires. Related research examined unrelated individuals and reported that their thymic repertoires overlapped highly.

Sequences were obtained from thymocytes. The V and J genes are TRBV4-1 and TRBJ2-7, with TRBD2 matching 9 bases. The source of this sequence is a boy in the first two years of life with a congenital heart defect. This chain's CDR3 is CASSHDYPRTSDYEQYF. The CDR3 coding sequence is TGCGCCAGCAGCCATGACTACCCCCGGACTAGCGACTACGAGCAGTACTTC.